This TCR beta chain was retrieved from a study of chemoradiotherapy in HPV16-positive cancers. TCRdb's table, derived via immunoSEQ multiplex PCR, lists solely in-frame clones and lacks some. The sample has more than 25,000 clones; 93% are singletons. V lost 4 bases to trimming and J lost 4 bases, with 8 bases between them. Germline lookup yields CDR1 SGHRS and CDR2 YFSETQ. The CDR3 totals 12 residues. The sequences come from blood, collected from a patient who underwent chemoradiotherapy. The J gene is TRBJ1-1, the V gene TRBV5-1; no firm D call. The clonotype originates from a human donor with HPV-associated anogenital cancer. This CDR3 is CASSPPGTEAFF. The CDR3 region has the DNA TGCGCCAGCAGCCCCCCGGGCACTGAAGCTTTCTTT.